Listed below are T cell receptor beta chains from one sample, sequenced in a study of radiotherapy plus CTLA-4 blockade in lung cancer. TCRdb's table, derived via immunoSEQ multiplex PCR, lists solely in-frame clones and lacks some. Among roughly 110,000 clones listed, approximately 80% were seen once. The sequenced sample was peripheral blood, obtained from a patient treated with radiotherapy plus ipilimumab. The receptor source for this set is a human donor with non-small cell lung cancer that progressed on radiotherapy plus ipilimumab. Some clones in this sample may be carry-over from other donors' samples. CDR3s include the opening cysteine and the closing phenylalanine or tryptophan. The order of the fields is J gene, V gene, CDR3 protein.

J: TRBJ2-2; V: TRBV7-6; CDR3: CASSETGNTGELFF
J: TRBJ1-2; V: TRBV7-8; CDR3: CASSHPMEGHSYGYTF
J: TRBJ2-2; V: TRBV9; CDR3: CASSSYTGELFF
J: TRBJ2-3; V: TRBV5-1; CDR3: CASSLGQGDYTDTQYF
J: TRBJ2-3; V: TRBV14; CDR3: CASSQDLSGPDTQYF
J: TRBJ1-4; V: TRBV9; CDR3: CASSTTSGGSNEKLFF
J: TRBJ2-2; V: TRBV7-9; CDR3: CASSPLKPTGELFF
J: TRBJ1-5; V: TRBV19; CDR3: CASSAQGGQPQHF
J: TRBJ2-7; V: TRBV5-1; CDR3: CASSGKTGLSSYEQYF
J: TRBJ2-3; V: TRBV6-5; CDR3: CASSYSLGTSGTQYF
J: TRBJ1-1; V: TRBV23-1; CDR3: CASSLTPAAFF
J: TRBJ2-2; V: TRBV7-3; CDR3: CASRKGANTGELFF
J: TRBJ2-1; V: TRBV6-5; CDR3: CASSNPSGKMGEQFF
J: TRBJ2-1; V: TRBV6-4; CDR3: CASSDSSTGPDNEQFF
J: TRBJ2-1; V: TRBV28; CDR3: CASRYPGAYNEQFF
J: TRBJ1-1; V: TRBV7-9; CDR3: CASSSWTGRTEAFF
J: TRBJ2-7; V: TRBV19; CDR3: CASTSTGGAEQYF
J: TRBJ2-3; V: TRBV9; CDR3: CASSVTLSGGLDTQYF
J: TRBJ1-1; V: TRBV30; CDR3: CAWSEPYRGAEAFF
J: TRBJ2-2; V: TRBV7-9; CDR3: CASSLGLLRDGELFF
J: TRBJ1-3; V: TRBV5-4; CDR3: CASSEDSWGNTIYF
J: TRBJ1-5; V: TRBV10-3; CDR3: CAISDSNQPQHF
J: TRBJ2-5; V: TRBV5-6; CDR3: CASSLRRGRETQYF
J: TRBJ1-2; V: TRBV28; CDR3: CASRTGADYGYTF
J: TRBJ2-7; V: TRBV2; CDR3: CASPGTVGIYEQYF
J: TRBJ2-3; V: TRBV29-1; CDR3: CSSRTQSTDTQYF
J: TRBJ2-7; V: TRBV28; CDR3: CASSRTLGVYF
J: TRBJ1-5; V: TRBV7-8; CDR3: CASSLFGADTNQPQHF
J: TRBJ2-1; V: TRBV10-3; CDR3: CAISGGLDEQFF
J: TRBJ2-5; V: TRBV9; CDR3: CASSLTGGAETQYF
J: TRBJ1-5; V: TRBV2; CDR3: CASIGGFDQPQHF
J: TRBJ2-7; V: TRBV7-6; CDR3: CASSLIRSGVSEQYF
J: TRBJ1-2; V: TRBV18; CDR3: CASSLPTIGYGYTF
J: TRBJ2-7; V: TRBV6-5; CDR3: CASSYRTGGDEQYF
J: TRBJ2-5; V: TRBV5-1; CDR3: CASNRQGRETQYF
J: TRBJ1-3; V: TRBV6-5; CDR3: CASSATAFSGNTIYF
J: TRBJ1-1; V: TRBV18; CDR3: CASSNDRALRNTEAFF
J: TRBJ2-3; V: TRBV5-6; CDR3: CASSPPGLAGYGDTQYF
J: TRBJ2-2; V: TRBV4-3; CDR3: CASSQVGTLTGELFF